The 15 T cell receptor beta chains below all came from one sample that was sequenced in a study of vaccination and CD4 T cells after COVID-19. With the Oncomine TCR Beta short-read assay, DNA from cultured CD4+ T cells was sequenced. TCRdb ran MiXCR on the PCR reads and lists one entry per CDR3 protein. The table includes about 21,000 distinct CDR3 sequences, 45% to 55% detected once. Indicated time point: late sampling 161 to 241 days after vaccination in three convalescent patients. The sample's treatment: 10-day PBMC culture with coronavirus spike peptide pools or control peptides (ViraFEST assay). Their antigens are not known. Sequenced here: CD4+ T cells from blood, cultured in vitro, sampled about 7 months after SARS-CoV-2 vaccination. The receptor source for this set is a human donor who had recovered from COVID-19.

The rearrangement links TRBV7-9 to TRBJ1-1, with 9 bases matching TRBD1. The CDR3 totals 12 residues. Looked up from germline, CDR1 is SEHNR and CDR2 is FQNEAQ (reference sequence). V trimming: 5 bases; J trimming: 11 bases; junction bases outside the gene matches: 6. The CDR3 reads CASSAGQGWAFF. Written as DNA, the CDR3 is TGTGCCAGCAGCGCTGGACAGGGGTGGGCTTTCTTT.

This clonotype turned up a few times. This chain connects TRBV27 to TRBJ2-7; D is ambiguous. There are 14 residues in the CDR3. Trimming removed 7 bases from V and 3 bases from J, with 16 bases in between. Germline V gene sequence: CDR1 MNHEY, CDR2 SMNVEV (reference sequence). The CDR3 DNA follows: TGTGCCAGCACCCCTGTGGCAGGCGACTACGAGCAGTACTTC. This codes for CASTPVAGDYEQYF.

Notes on this clonotype: The conserved final phenylalanine or tryptophan is absent from the CDR3, which likely points to a read error. The rearrangement joins TRBV20-1 to TRBJ1-1; TRBD1 is a possible D gene (5 bases). The CDR3 runs to 14 residues. V was trimmed by 0 bases and J by 0 bases, leaving 8 bases between them. CDR1 and CDR2 (germline): DFQATT, SNEGSKA (reference sequence). CDR3 protein: CSARDPGVNTEAFS. The CDR3 DNA reads TGCAGTGCTAGAGATCCGGGGGTGAACACTGAAGCTTTCTCT.

This CDR3 is CASSYSLQKTYEQYF. CDR3 in DNA: TGTGCCAGCAGTTACTCGTTACAGAAAACCTACGAGCAGTACTTC. This chain joins TRBV6-5 and TRBJ2-7; D uncertain. Germline assignment: CDR1 MNHEY and CDR2 SVGAGI. The CDR3 consists of 15 residues. Trimming removed 0 bases at V and 2 bases at J, with 11 bases between.

The chain has TRBV20-1 and TRBJ1-1; no definite D call. This CDR3 is 14 amino acids long. Per germline, CDR1 DFQATT and CDR2 SNEGSKA (reference sequence). Trimming took off 6 bases at V and 0 bases at J, with 14 bases between the two ends. Written as DNA, the CDR3 is TGCAGTGCGCTAGATCGGGTAGTGAACACTGAAGCTTTCTTT. The encoded protein is CSALDRVVNTEAFF.

The genes are TRBV28 and TRBJ1-6; weak D call: TRBD1 (6 bases). Germline CDR1 is MDHEN and CDR2 is SYDVKM. The germline V and J ends were trimmed by 6 bases and 6 bases, with 12 bases remaining between them. The CDR3 covers 14 residues. CDR3 region: CASRRTGFNSPLHF. The CDR3 region has the DNA TGTGCCAGCAGAAGAACAGGGTTTAATTCACCCCTCCACTTT. The full variable domain, completed using reference TRBV28 and TRBJ1-6, is DVKVTQSSRYLVKRTGEKVFLECVQDMDHENMFWYRQDPGLGLRLIYFSYDVKMKEKGDIPEGYSVSREKKERFSLILESASTNQTSMYLCASRRTGFNSPLHFGNGTRLTVT.

This clonotype has just a few counts. V and J are TRBV19 and TRBJ2-7, with 7 bases matching TRBD2. This CDR3 is built from 14 residues. V shed 5 bases and J 1 base; nucleotides not matched to a gene: 5. Germline V gives CDR1 LNHDA, CDR2 SQIVND (reference sequence). The CDR3 coding sequence is TGTGCCAGTAGTCCGCGGGGAGGGTCCTACGAGCAGTACTTC. Amino acids: CASSPRGGSYEQYF.

This clonotype appeared once. This rearrangement joins TRBV7-6 to TRBJ2-1; maybe TRBD2 (7 bases). Trimming took off 4 bases at V and 2 bases at J, with 30 bases between the two ends. This CDR3 contains 21 residues. The V gene's germline CDR1 is SGHVS and CDR2 FNYEAQ. The CDR3 here is CASSWMLGRGARRIAYNEQFF. The CDR3 DNA is TGTGCCAGCAGCTGGATGCTTGGCCGGGGGGCCCGAAGGATAGCCTACAATGAGCAGTTCTTC.

The V call is TRBV7-3, the J call TRBJ2-5, with 7 bases aligning to TRBD1. The CDR3 is made up of 14 amino acids. Trimming removed 0 bases from V and 4 bases from J; junction bases left unmatched: 2. CDR1 is SGHTA, CDR2 FQGTGA, per germline. The CDR3 coding sequence is TGTGCCAGCAGCTTAACCTCAGGGGGAGAGACCCAGTACTTC. Translating gives CASSLTSGGETQYF.

This clonotype turned up a few times. Here the CDR3 reads CASSYGGREETQYF. In DNA, the CDR3 is TGTGCCAGCAGTTACGGTGGAAGGGAAGAGACCCAGTACTTC. The rearrangement links TRBV6-2 or TRBV6-3 to TRBJ2-5; D not certain. CDR1 and CDR2 (germline): MNHEY, SVGEGT. V was trimmed by 2 bases and J by 3 bases, leaving 10 bases between them. The CDR3 length is 14 residues.

The chain links TRBV4-3 to TRBJ2-3, with D perhaps assigned TRBD1 or TRBD2 (5 bases each). This CDR3 spans 16 amino acids. Trimming left V 4 bases short and J 1 base short, with 15 bases between. The germline gives CDR1 LGHNA, CDR2 YSLEER. The CDR3 reads CASSRTGTGGTDTQYF. The DNA for the CDR3 is TGCGCCAGCAGCCGTACCGGGACCGGAGGCACAGATACGCAGTATTTT.

CDR3 sequence (DNA): TGTGCCAGCAGCCCCGTTGTTAAGAACACTGAAGCTTTCTTT. Amino acids: CASSPVVKNTEAFF. V and J are TRBV7-9 and TRBJ1-1; no clear D. Germline V gene lookup returns CDR1 SEHNR and CDR2 FQNEAQ (reference sequence). This CDR3 region has 14 residues. Trimming shortened V by 5 bases and J by 1 base, and 11 bases separated the two germline ends.

The V call is TRBV6-1, the J call TRBJ1-1, with a weak D call TRBD1 (5 bases). Trimming removed 6 bases at V and 1 base at J, with 12 bases between. The CDR3 spans 14 residues. CDR1 and CDR2 from the germline V gene are MNHNS and SASEGT. In nucleotides, the CDR3 is TGTGCCAGCAGGTTAACAGGAGCGAACACTGAAGCTTTCTTT. The encoded protein is CASRLTGANTEAFF.

The chain carries TRBV10-3 and TRBJ2-1; 8 nucleotides match TRBD2. Germline values: CDR1 ENHRY, CDR2 SYGVKD. The CDR3 loop spans 14 amino acids. The V gene end was trimmed by 6 bases and the J gene end by 9 bases; junction bases not matched to a gene: 10. The CDR3 reads CAIRPGLVTAEQFF. CDR3 nucleotides: TGTGCCATCAGGCCGGGACTAGTAACTGCTGAGCAGTTCTTC.

There are a few counts of this clonotype. The chain joins TRBV7-9 to TRBJ2-1, with D perhaps TRBD1 (5 bases). Germline CDR1 is SEHNR and CDR2 is FQNEAQ (reference sequence). V was cut by 5 bases and J by 9 bases, with 17 bases left in between. The CDR3 loop spans 14 amino acids. The CDR3 sequence: CASSARTIGVEQFF. In DNA form, the CDR3 reads TGTGCCAGCAGCGCTCGGACAATAGGTGTTGAGCAGTTCTTC.